These 12 T cell receptor beta chains originate from one sample sequenced in a study of blood T cells in healthy people across ages. Next came a second PCR, run for about 6 to 11 cycles, which used a sample-barcoded 5' primer along with a J-beta primer mix. TCRdb used MiXCR to reprocess the 5' RACE reads, holding one entry per CDR3 protein. The sample records 1,100,000 or so distinct CDR3 sequences, more than 35% being singletons. The sequenced sample consisted of blood. Source of these receptors: a woman in her sixties or seventies in good health.

V and J are TRBV7-6 and TRBJ2-3, with D maybe TRBD2 (6 bases). The CDR3 consists of 19 residues. The germline V gene has CDR1 SGHVS and CDR2 FNYEAQ. The ends were cut back, 1 base at V and 4 bases at J, with 24 bases in the middle. Here the CDR3 DNA reads TGTGCCAGCAGCTTAGAAGGCCCCTTGCTAGCGTTAGGGGCAGATACGCAGTATTTT. It encodes CASSLEGPLLALGADTQYF.

The rearrangement joins TRBV6-6 to TRBJ2-4; the match to TRBD2 covers 9 bases. The V gene end was trimmed by 4 bases and the J gene end by 5 bases; junction bases not matched to a gene: 9. Germline-derived CDR1 and CDR2 are MNHNY and SVGAGI (reference sequence). The CDR3 is 16 residues long. The CDR3 sequence: CASSSLAGLGENIQYF. In DNA form, the CDR3 reads TGTGCCAGCAGTTCCCTAGCGGGATTAGGCGAAAACATTCAGTACTTC.

This clonotype was seen a few times. The genes are TRBV20-1 and TRBJ2-7; 11 bases match TRBD2. Germline V gene data show CDR1 as DFQATT and CDR2 as SNEGSKA (reference sequence). The V gene end was trimmed by 5 bases and the J gene end by 2 bases; junction bases not matched to a gene: 17. CDR3 length: 18 amino acids. The DNA of the CDR3 is TGCAGTGCTGCGCCAGGACTAGCGGGCCTTAGGACGACCTACGAGCAGTACTTC. Its protein is CSAAPGLAGLRTTYEQYF.

J is TRBJ2-1 and V is TRBV27; 8 positions match TRBD2. J lost 5 bases, V lost 6 bases, and 12 bases had no gene match. Germline-derived CDR1 and CDR2 are MNHEY and SMNVEV (reference sequence). This CDR3 contains 16 residues. Here the CDR3 DNA reads TGTGCCAGCAGCCTCGGGCGCGGGAGGACAAACAATGAGCAGTTCTTC. Its translation: CASSLGRGRTNNEQFF.

V is TRBV20-1 and J is TRBJ2-1, with D perhaps being TRBD1 or TRBD2 (5 bases each). The CDR3 has 17 amino acids. In germline, CDR1 is DFQATT, CDR2 SNEGSKA (reference sequence). V shed 0 bases and J shed 2 bases, with 17 bases lying between them. The CDR3 coding sequence is TGCAGTGCTAGAGACAGCCGGGGCAGCTTGACCTACAATGAGCAGTTCTTC. Protein: CSARDSRGSLTYNEQFF.

This clonotype was picked up one time. The V call is TRBV4-1, the J call TRBJ2-7; D is undetermined. Per germline, CDR1 MGHRA and CDR2 YSYEKL. CDR3 length equals 15 residues. Trimming removed 2 bases at V and 0 bases at J, with 11 bases between. The DNA of the CDR3 is TGCGCCAGCAGCCAAAGGGTGGTGAGCTCCTACGAGCAGTACTTC. Protein sequence: CASSQRVVSSYEQYF.

V is TRBV6-1 and J is TRBJ1-2; 11 bases map to TRBD1. Germline V gene lookup returns CDR1 MNHNS and CDR2 SASEGT. The CDR3 has 17 amino acids. The trim removed 0 bases at V and 7 bases at J, leaving 10 bases unmatched. In nucleotides, the CDR3 is TGTGCCAGCAGTGAAGCGTTGTCTTATGGACAGGGGGCTGGCTACACCTTC. Protein product: CASSEALSYGQGAGYTF.

The rearrangement uses TRBV20-1 and TRBJ2-6, with 9 bases matching TRBD2. This CDR3 contains 17 residues. CDR1 is DFQATT and CDR2 is SNEGSKA in the germline V gene (reference sequence). The V segment lost 4 bases and the J segment 1 base; nucleotides outside the gene matches: 8. The CDR3, as DNA: TGCAGTGCTACCCCGGGACTAGCCCAGTCTGGGGCCAACGTCCTGACTTTC. As protein: CSATPGLAQSGANVLTF.

V and J are TRBV29-1 and TRBJ2-1, with D maybe TRBD2 (6 bases). The CDR3 loop spans 11 amino acids. The germline CDR1 and CDR2 sequences are SQVTM and ANQGSEA. CDR3 sequence: CKVEGGNEQFF. The CDR3 DNA follows: TGCAAAGTTGAGGGAGGCAATGAGCAGTTCTTC.

The chain joins TRBV5-6 to TRBJ2-4; the match to TRBD2 covers 14 bases. The J segment lost 15 bases and the V segment lost 4 bases, leaving 21 bases of the junction unmatched. CDR3 length: 18 amino acids. CDR1 is SGHDT and CDR2 is YYEEEE in the germline V gene. The CDR3 region is CASSLLAGTSGREAPGYF. The CDR3 DNA reads TGTGCCAGCAGCCTCTTGGCCGGGACTAGCGGGAGAGAGGCCCCCGGGTACTTC.

This sequence joins TRBV6-1 and TRBJ2-5; TRBD2 might be the D (5 bases). V lost 0 bases and J 6 bases, leaving 8 bases between the germline ends. The germline V gene has CDR1 MNHNS and CDR2 SASEGT. The CDR3 extends over 13 amino acids. The CDR3 loop is CASSEAGIKTQYF. The CDR3 nucleotides read TGTGCCAGCAGTGAAGCCGGGATTAAGACCCAGTACTTC.

This clonotype has a handful of counts. The chain links TRBV29-1 to TRBJ2-7; D is tentatively TRBD1 or TRBD2 (6 bases each). The CDR3 runs 14 residues. V lost 4 bases and J lost 0, with 13 bases in between. Looked up from germline, CDR1 is SQVTM and CDR2 is ANQGSEA. The CDR3 loop reads CSVVRDNLSYEQYF. DNA for the CDR3: TGCAGCGTTGTGCGGGACAATCTCTCCTACGAGCAGTACTTC.